A single sample gave rise to the 30 T cell receptor beta chains below, sequenced in a study of blood T cell repertoires in COVID-19. The assay was immunoSEQ multiplex PCR, and TCRdb's table has in-frame clones only and misses some. The table shows 270,000 or so clones, with 70% to 90% occurring only once. The sample consisted of peripheral blood. All receptors come from a woman in her twenties or thirties with COVID-19, enrolled during active disease.

This clone was picked up one time. The chain joins TRBV5-5 to TRBJ1-2; D possibly corresponds to TRBD1 (6 bases). V was trimmed by 6 bases and J by 9 bases, leaving 12 bases between them. CDR1 and CDR2 (germline): SGHKS, YYEKEE (reference sequence). CDR3 length equals 11 residues. The CDR3 is CASTGDIRYTF. Here the CDR3 DNA reads TGTGCCAGCACAGGGGATATCCGCTACACCTTC.

The chain carries TRBV28 and TRBJ2-1, with TRBD1 matching over 7 bases. Per germline, CDR1 MDHEN and CDR2 SYDVKM. J was trimmed by 6 bases and V by 6 bases; bases with no gene match: 5. This CDR3 comprises 13 residues. The CDR3 DNA sequence: TGTGCCAGCAGCCGTGACAGGGCCAATGAGCAGTTCTTC. Protein sequence: CASSRDRANEQFF.

The chain uses TRBV19 and TRBJ1-1, with 10 bases identical to TRBD1. Germline lookup yields CDR1 LNHDA and CDR2 SQIVND (reference sequence). J was trimmed by 4 bases and V by 3 bases; bases with no gene match: 5. The CDR3 contains 15 residues. CDR3 sequence reads: CASSIRTGGITEAFF. For the CDR3, the DNA is TGTGCCAGTAGTATCCGGACAGGGGGAATCACTGAAGCTTTCTTT.

The chain recombines TRBV7-8 with TRBJ2-3; 11 bases are a match to TRBD2. CDR3 length: 17 amino acids. J lost 3 bases, V lost 1 base, and 6 bases had no gene match. Germline V gene lookup returns CDR1 SGHVS and CDR2 FQNEAQ. CDR3 DNA sequence: TGTGCCAGCAGCTTAGGCCCCACTAGCGGGGGAACAGATACGCAGTATTTT. Its protein product is CASSLGPTSGGTDTQYF. Using reference TRBV7-8 and TRBJ2-3 for the parts outside the CDR3, the full variable domain is GAGVSQSPRYKVAKRGQDVALRCDPISGHVSLFWYQQALGQGPEFLTYFQNEAQLDKSGLPSDRFFAERPEGSVSTLKIQRTQQEDSAVYLCASSLGPTSGGTDTQYFGPGTRLTVL.

The chain couples TRBV5-8 to TRBJ2-1; TRBD1 aligns across 11 bases. Germline values: CDR1 SGHTS, CDR2 YDEGEE. The CDR3 is 16 amino acids. Unmatched junction bases numbered 9, after V lost 7 bases and J lost 3 bases. The CDR3 coding sequence is TGTGCCAGCTTTCTTGGGACAGGGGGGAACTACAATGAGCAGTTCTTC. This gives the protein CASFLGTGGNYNEQFF.

The chain links TRBV6-1 to TRBJ1-5; D gene uncertain. Germline CDR1 is MNHNS and CDR2 is SASEGT. This CDR3 comprises 15 residues. The V and J ends lost 4 bases and 2 bases respectively, with 12 bases between them. The CDR3 reads CASSGATYGNQPQHF. Written as DNA, the CDR3 is TGTGCCAGCAGTGGAGCGACATACGGCAATCAGCCCCAGCATTTT.

Only a few counts were recorded for this clone. Other DNA sequences from this sample encode an identical CDR3 as well. This chain joins TRBV7-9 and TRBJ1-1; D is undetermined. The V end lost 4 bases, the J end lost 1 base, and 4 bases lay between the germline ends. The CDR3 has 12 amino acids. The germline V gene has CDR1 SEHNR and CDR2 FQNEAQ (reference sequence). CDR3 bases: TGTGCCAGCAGCTCCAGGAACACTGAAGCTTTCTTT. Encoded protein: CASSSRNTEAFF.

The chain uses TRBV5-4 and TRBJ2-7; D perhaps matches TRBD2 (5 bases). CDR1 is SGHNT, CDR2 YYREEE, per germline (reference sequence). Trimming left V 1 base short and J 7 bases short, with 18 bases between. The length of the CDR3 is 15 residues. In DNA form, the CDR3 reads TGTGCCAGCAGCTTGCGGTTCGGTCGAGGGAAGGAGCAGTACTTC. Translated, it gives CASSLRFGRGKEQYF.

The V gene is TRBV10-2, the J gene TRBJ2-5, with D possibly matching TRBD2 (6 bases). From germline, CDR1 is WSHSY and CDR2 SAAADI. CDR3 length: 18 amino acids. V dropped 6 bases and J dropped 5 bases, with 28 bases sitting between them. This CDR3 is CASRQRVMGLPPGETQYF. The CDR3 DNA reads TGCGCCAGCAGACAACGTGTGATGGGACTCCCCCCGGGGGAGACCCAGTACTTC.

The chain uses TRBV7-8 and TRBJ2-6; TRBD1 matches at 8 bases. J lost 0 bases, V lost 5 bases, and 6 bases had no gene match. CDR1 SGHVS and CDR2 FQNEAQ come from the germline V gene. This CDR3 is 17 amino acids long. The CDR3 loop is CASSLRGRDSGANVLTF. Written as DNA, the CDR3 is TGTGCCAGCAGCCTCAGGGGGCGAGACTCTGGGGCCAACGTCCTGACTTTC.

The rearrangement links TRBV21-1 to TRBJ1-5; the table gives TRBD1 as D, unverified against the DNA. TRBV21-1 is an annotated pseudogene. The CDR3 covers 18 residues. CDR3: CASSKALSSDRGNQPQHF. In DNA, the CDR3 is TGTGCCAGCAGCAAAGCCCTTTCATCGGACAGGGGCAATCAGCCCCAGCATTTT.

V and J are TRBV27 and TRBJ1-3; 10 bases agree with TRBD1. This CDR3 has 16 residues. Trimming at V came to 5 bases and at J to 7 bases, leaving 11 bases not matched to a gene. Germline CDR1 reads MNHEY; CDR2 reads SMNVEV (reference sequence). The CDR3 here is CASSQGRGTGENTIYF. DNA of the CDR3: TGTGCCAGCAGTCAAGGTCGCGGGACAGGGGAGAACACCATATATTTT.

The V call is TRBV19, the J call TRBJ1-5; no clear D. The germline V gene encodes CDR1 LNHDA and CDR2 SQIVND (reference sequence). Between the trimmed V and J ends, which lost 3 bases and 1 base, there was a span of 10 bases. CDR3 length equals 15 residues. The CDR3 region has the DNA TGTGCCAGTAGTATGCTTTCGGGAAGCAATCAGCCCCAGCATTTT. Protein: CASSMLSGSNQPQHF. Supplemented by reference TRBV19 and TRBJ1-5, the full variable domain reads DGGITQSPKYLFRKEGQNVTLSCEQNLNHDAMYWYRQDPGQGLRLIYYSQIVNDFQKGDIAEGYSVSREKKESFPLTVTSAQKNPTAFYLCASSMLSGSNQPQHFGDGTRLSIL.

The chain employs TRBV28 and TRBJ2-3, with D tentatively TRBD2 (6 bases). This CDR3 is 14 amino acids long. The germline V gene encodes CDR1 MDHEN and CDR2 SYDVKM. The V gene lost 7 bases and the J gene lost 1 base, with 12 bases spanning the gap. CDR3 DNA sequence: TGTGCCAGCACCCCGGGCGGGGGCACAGATACGCAGTATTTT. Encoded protein: CASTPGGGTDTQYF.

The chain's CDR3 is CASRRDRVAKNIQYF. The CDR3 nucleotides are TGTGCCAGCAGGAGGGACAGGGTGGCCAAAAACATTCAGTACTTC. J is TRBJ2-4 and V is TRBV6-5; 9 positions agree with TRBD1. V lost 6 bases and J lost 1; bases outside the gene matches: 4. Germline V gene lookup returns CDR1 MNHEY and CDR2 SVGAGI. CDR3 length equals 15 residues.

V and J are TRBV11-2 and TRBJ1-3; D not certain. CDR1 SGHAT and CDR2 FQNNGV come from the germline V gene. This CDR3 is 15 amino acids long. V lost 2 bases to trimming and J lost 4 bases, with 12 bases between them. For the CDR3, the DNA is TGTGCCAGCAGCTTAAACACCGCCCCCGGAAACACCATATATTTT. Protein: CASSLNTAPGNTIYF.

This clone was observed once. This sequence joins TRBV5-1 and TRBJ1-1; no definite D call. Germline values: CDR1 SGHRS, CDR2 YFSETQ. V dropped 1 base and J dropped 1 base, with 11 bases sitting between them. This CDR3 spans 15 amino acids. CDR3: CASSLIAEKNTEAFF. CDR3 coding DNA: TGCGCCAGCAGCTTGATTGCAGAAAAGAACACTGAAGCTTTCTTT. Looking up the rest from reference TRBV5-1 and TRBJ1-1 gives the full variable domain: KAGVTQTPRYLIKTRGQQVTLSCSPISGHRSVSWYQQTPGQGLQFLFEYFSETQRNKGNFPGRFSGRQFSNSRSEMNVSTLELGDSALYLCASSLIAEKNTEAFFGQGTRLTVV.

The chain carries TRBV4-1 and TRBJ2-3, with a weak D call TRBD2 (7 bases). Between the trimmed V and J ends, which lost 1 base and 4 bases, there was a span of 15 bases. Per germline, CDR1 MGHRA and CDR2 YSYEKL. The length of the CDR3 is 16 residues. The DNA of the CDR3 is TGCGCCAGCAGCCAAGCCCCTAGGGGGGGTCCAGATACGCAGTATTTT. This codes for CASSQAPRGGPDTQYF.

In this sample, this clone turned up a few times. This chain links TRBV29-1 with TRBJ1-1; weak D call: TRBD1 (6 bases). The V end lost 3 bases, the J end lost 10 bases, and 15 bases lay between the germline ends. CDR1 SQVTM and CDR2 ANQGSEA come from the germline V gene. CDR3 size: 12 residues. The CDR3 DNA follows: TGCAGCGTTGATAACAGGGAGCCTAGAGCTTTCTTT. This encodes CSVDNREPRAFF.

The CDR3 DNA reads as TGTGCCAGCTCACCCCCTCCTAGCACAGATACGCAGTATTTT. Residues: CASSPPPSTDTQYF. V and J are TRBV18 and TRBJ2-3; unclear D gene. V was trimmed by 3 bases and J by 0 bases, leaving 7 bases between them. Per the germline V gene, CDR1 is KGHSH and CDR2 is LQKENI. The CDR3 totals 14 residues.

The chain is built from TRBV4-1 and TRBJ1-2; 9 positions match TRBD1. The germline CDR1 and CDR2 sequences are MGHRA and YSYEKL. This CDR3 comprises 16 residues. The J segment lost 4 bases and the V segment lost 5 bases, leaving 11 bases of the junction unmatched. As DNA, the CDR3 is TGCGCCAGCAGCAACTTATACAGGGGGCGAAGCTATGGCTACACCTTC. Translating it yields CASSNLYRGRSYGYTF.

V usage is TRBV29-1 and J usage is TRBJ1-2, with TRBD1 matching over 11 bases. The CDR3 extends over 13 amino acids. V lost 6 bases, J lost 7 bases, and 7 bases stayed unmatched. Germline lookup yields CDR1 SQVTM and CDR2 ANQGSEA. The CDR3 sequence is CSVRTGGAGGYTF. DNA of the CDR3: TGCAGCGTCCGGACAGGGGGCGCAGGTGGCTACACCTTC. The variable domain in full, completed from reference TRBV29-1 and TRBJ1-2, reads SAVISQKPSRDICQRGTSLTIQCQVDSQVTMMFWYRQQPGQSLTLIATANQGSEATYESGFVIDKFPISRPNLTFSTLTVSNMSPEDSSIYLCSVRTGGAGGYTFGSGTRLTVV.

The chain has TRBV5-5 and TRBJ2-7; tentative D call: TRBD2 (6 bases). The CDR3 runs 18 residues. V lost 4 bases to trimming and J lost 1 base, with 24 bases between them. Germline lookup yields CDR1 SGHKS and CDR2 YYEKEE (reference sequence). CDR3 protein: CASSPLLGSGKESYEQYF. CDR3 nucleotide sequence: TGTGCCAGCAGCCCCCTTCTTGGTAGCGGCAAGGAGTCCTACGAGCAGTACTTC. Supplemented by reference TRBV5-5 and TRBJ2-7, the full variable domain reads DAGVTQSPTHLIKTRGQQVTLRCSPISGHKSVSWYQQVLGQGPQFIFQYYEKEERGRGNFPDRFSARQFPNYSSELNVNALLLGDSALYLCASSPLLGSGKESYEQYFGPGTRLTVT.

The V call is TRBV18, the J call TRBJ2-5, with a possible D match to TRBD2 (6 bases). Germline V gene sequence: CDR1 KGHSH, CDR2 LQKENI. The V end lost 0 bases, the J end lost 7 bases, and 24 bases lay between the germline ends. The CDR3 has 18 residues. The CDR3 bases are TGTGCCAGCTCACCACCGAACTTGAAAGTCGGGGGAGCGGGGACCCAGTACTTC. It translates to CASSPPNLKVGGAGTQYF.

The chain recombines TRBV27 with TRBJ2-1; D ambiguous. The CDR3 has 14 residues. From germline, CDR1 is MNHEY and CDR2 SMNVEV (reference sequence). Trimming stripped 2 bases from V and 4 bases from J, with 9 bases between. Here the CDR3 reads CASSLAPQYNEQFF. The CDR3, as DNA: TGTGCCAGCAGTTTAGCCCCGCAGTACAATGAGCAGTTCTTC.

The V and J genes are TRBV4-1 and TRBJ1-4; D is perhaps TRBD1 (6 bases). The CDR3 covers 16 residues. V lost 3 bases to trimming and J lost 12 bases, with 23 bases between them. Germline V gene sequence: CDR1 MGHRA, CDR2 YSYEKL. In nucleotides, the CDR3 is TGCGCCAGCAGCCAGATGCTAAACAGGGAATCTAGGGAACTGTTTTTT. It encodes CASSQMLNRESRELFF.

The chain couples TRBV3-1 (or the pseudogene TRBV3-2) to TRBJ1-1; D is ambiguous. Trimming took off 2 bases at V and 1 base at J, with 8 bases between the two ends. The CDR3 spans 14 residues. Per germline, CDR1 LGHDT and CDR2 YNNKEL (reference sequence). The CDR3 spells CASSQTTGNTEAFF. CDR3 DNA sequence: TGTGCCAGCAGCCAAACTACGGGGAACACTGAAGCTTTCTTT.

The CDR3 DNA reads TGTGCCAGCAGCCGCCGGGACACCAGTCAAAAACTGTTTTTT. This sequence encodes CASSRRDTSQKLFF. The chain is built from TRBV2 and TRBJ1-4; tentative D call: TRBD1 (6 bases). V was cut by 6 bases and J by 9 bases, with 17 bases left in between. The CDR3 sequence is 14 residues long. CDR1 SNHLY and CDR2 FYNNEI come from the germline V gene.

The chain has TRBV19 and TRBJ1-6; D call uncertain. The CDR3 is made up of 14 amino acids. V shed 4 bases and J shed 6 bases, with 10 bases lying between them. Germline CDR1 is LNHDA and CDR2 is SQIVND (reference sequence). CDR3 nucleotide sequence: TGTGCCAGTAGTACACTGGGCACTAATTCACCCCTCCACTTT. Translated: CASSTLGTNSPLHF.

This clone came up once. The chain is built from TRBV7-9 and TRBJ1-5; 8 nucleotides line up with TRBD1. V was pared by 6 bases and J by 5 bases, with 6 bases of the junction left unmatched. This CDR3 region has 14 residues. Germline V gene sequence: CDR1 SEHNR, CDR2 FQNEAQ (reference sequence). The CDR3 DNA reads TGTGCCAGCAGTGACGGACAGGGCTATCAGCCCCAGCATTTT. It specifies CASSDGQGYQPQHF.